The rows below give T cell receptor beta chains drawn from one sample of a study of T-cell memory formation after mild COVID-19. TCRdb reprocessed the 5' RACE reads with MiXCR, giving one entry per CDR3 protein. The profile covers over 350,000 distinct CDR3 sequences, with approximately 25% appearing a single time and 7.5% to 10% taken by the ten largest. Sequenced input: PBMCs or a T cell subset sorted from them (not recorded which). The source is an adult woman who had mild COVID-19 (a few samples of this study predate the infection). Cell type and time point are not known. CDR3s include the opening cysteine and the closing phenylalanine or tryptophan. The D gene is left open where the match is weak. Size is omitted from some rows. Given values are once, few, many or a class for expanded clones.

j_call d_call clone_size v_call cdr3_aa cdr3_nt
TRBJ2-1 TRBD1 few TRBV20-1 CSARSDRRLYQQFF TGCAGTGCTAGATCGGACAGGAGACTTTACCAGCAGTTCTTC
TRBJ1-1 NA NA TRBV29-1 CSVEDRSLLNTEAFF TGCAGCGTTGAAGATCGAAGTCTTCTGAACACTGAAGCTTTCTTT
TRBJ2-4 TRBD1 NA TRBV20-1 CSARRGRDIQYF TGCAGTGCTAGGAGGGGGCGAGACATTCAGTACTTC
TRBJ2-1 NA NA TRBV7-8 CASSLLGFSSYNEQFF TGTGCCAGCAGCTTATTGGGCTTTAGCTCCTACAATGAGCAGTTCTTC
TRBJ2-1 NA NA TRBV9 CASSVEAGSEQFF TGTGCCAGCAGCGTAGAGGCGGGGAGTGAGCAGTTCTTC
TRBJ2-1 TRBD1 many TRBV9 CASSVTARTGHGNEQFF TGTGCCAGCAGCGTTACAGCTCGGACAGGACATGGCAATGAGCAGTTCTTC
TRBJ1-4 NA few TRBV7-2 CASSLGLRGKLFF TGTGCCAGCAGCTTGGGCCTGCGCGGAAAACTGTTTTTT
TRBJ1-3 NA few TRBV28 CASSQGFSGNTIYF TGTGCCAGCAGTCAGGGCTTTTCTGGAAACACCATATATTTT
TRBJ2-3 TRBD1 few TRBV5-1 CASSQGTGRTDTQYF TGCGCCAGCAGCCAAGGGACAGGGCGCACAGATACGCAGTATTTT
TRBJ1-5 NA NA TRBV5-6 CASSYQTGQPQHF TGTGCCAGCAGCTACCAGACCGGGCAGCCCCAGCATTTT
TRBJ1-5 TRBD1 few TRBV18 CASSIGAGGTQPQHF TGTGCCAGCTCAATTGGGGCAGGGGGCACTCAGCCCCAGCATTTT
TRBJ1-5 NA NA TRBV4-1 CASSTRLGASNQPQHF TGCGCCAGCAGCACCAGACTGGGAGCCAGCAATCAGCCCCAGCATTTT
TRBJ2-3 TRBD2 NA TRBV7-2 CASSLAGTSGGDTQYF TGTGCCAGCAGCTTAGCAGGGACTAGCGGGGGTGATACGCAGTATTTT
TRBJ2-1 NA few TRBV7-2 CASSSLFGSVNEQFF TGTGCCAGCAGCTCCCTCTTTGGGAGTGTTAATGAGCAGTTCTTC
TRBJ2-1 NA NA TRBV5-1 CASSPRDGYDEQFF TGCGCCAGCAGCCCAAGGGACGGCTACGATGAGCAGTTCTTC